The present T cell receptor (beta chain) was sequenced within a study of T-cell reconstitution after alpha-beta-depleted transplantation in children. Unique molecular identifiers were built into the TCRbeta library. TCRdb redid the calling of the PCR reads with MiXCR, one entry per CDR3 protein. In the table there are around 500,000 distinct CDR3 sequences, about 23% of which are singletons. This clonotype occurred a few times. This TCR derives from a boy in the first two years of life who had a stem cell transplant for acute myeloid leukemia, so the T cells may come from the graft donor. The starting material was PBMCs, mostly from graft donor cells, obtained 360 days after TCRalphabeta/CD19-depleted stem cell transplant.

CDR3 sequence (DNA): TGTGCCAGCAGTCTGAGGAACCGGCAGAACACTGAAGCTTTCTTT. Translation gives CASSLRNRQNTEAFF. The chain combines TRBV12-3 or TRBV12-4 with TRBJ1-1; D is uncertain. The CDR3 is made up of 15 amino acids. Trimming cost V 5 bases and J 1 base, with 14 bases left between them.